This T cell receptor (beta chain) is drawn from a study of blood T cell repertoires in COVID-19. The wider study: Acute and convalescent COVID-19 specimens originated in the United States, Italy and Spain. From T cells, B-cell-depleted T cells, or PBMCs came the material, which was cDNA or gDNA.

As originally analysed: Scientists estimated how many nucleated cells there were by amplifying reference gene primers. Data came from immunoSEQ multiplex PCR; TCRdb stores just in-frame clones and leaves some out. That table gives V, J and clone size, and the DNA gave D and trimming. The data hold under 200,000 clones, with 90% observed a single time. Trimming cost V 2 bases and J 2 bases; bases outside gene matches: 8. Germline values: CDR1 LNHDA, CDR2 SQIVND (reference sequence). The CDR3 spans 16 residues. The receptor was isolated from a man in his forties or fifties with acute or convalescent COVID-19. J is TRBJ2-7 and V is TRBV19; 8 nucleotides agree with TRBD1. Source material: peripheral blood. The CDR3 coding sequence is TGTGCCAGTAGTATATCTGACAGGGGCGACCCCTACGAGCAGTACTTC. Residues: CASSISDRGDPYEQYF.